This is a list of T cell receptor beta chains from one sample in a study of regulatory T cells in long-lasting Graves disease. Via MiXCR, TCRdb re-called the multiplex PCR reads, giving one row per CDR3 protein. The data show about 220,000 distinct CDR3 sequences, around a fifth seen once. These same records also appear under a second study, on T cells in Graves' hyperthyroidism and ophthalmopathy.

Source: peripheral blood mononuclear cells (PBMCs), taken at new diagnosis, from a patient treated with antithyroid drugs. These receptors originate from a woman between 25 and 40 years old with Graves disease. Each CDR3 is given without its conserved first and last residue.

v_call: TRBV12-3/TRBV12-4; j_call: TRBJ1-4; cdr3_aa: ASSPGQQKLF
v_call: TRBV12-3/TRBV12-4; j_call: TRBJ2-7; cdr3_aa: ASSSLAADSYEQY
v_call: TRBV28; j_call: TRBJ1-2; cdr3_aa: ASSLRSGGQLFYGYT
v_call: TRBV7-2; j_call: TRBJ2-5; cdr3_aa: ASSSNPGPSGTQY
v_call: TRBV20-1; j_call: TRBJ2-3; cdr3_aa: SASGGASTDTQY
v_call: TRBV12-3/TRBV12-4; j_call: TRBJ2-7; cdr3_aa: ASSTLAGGDDEQY
v_call: TRBV5-1; j_call: TRBJ2-7; cdr3_aa: ASSLTDRVPYEQY
v_call: TRBV19; j_call: TRBJ2-1; cdr3_aa: ASSSPGLVNNEQF
v_call: TRBV19; j_call: TRBJ2-1; cdr3_aa: ASADRGRLAGLNEQF
v_call: TRBV27; j_call: TRBJ2-4; cdr3_aa: ASSLWTDGTKNIQY
v_call: TRBV6-1; j_call: TRBJ2-1; cdr3_aa: ASRTRQGGYNEQF
v_call: TRBV12-3/TRBV12-4; j_call: TRBJ2-3; cdr3_aa: ASSQGQGTDTQY
v_call: TRBV28; j_call: TRBJ2-2; cdr3_aa: ASSYSGGRDTGELF
v_call: TRBV20-1; j_call: TRBJ2-3; cdr3_aa: SARDSSRLAGGADTQY
v_call: TRBV27; j_call: TRBJ2-6; cdr3_aa: ASSLGRWANVLT
v_call: TRBV15; j_call: TRBJ2-3; cdr3_aa: ATSWGEDTQY
v_call: TRBV12-3/TRBV12-4; j_call: TRBJ1-4; cdr3_aa: ASSRDSLGKLF
v_call: TRBV6-2/TRBV6-3; j_call: TRBJ1-2; cdr3_aa: ASRKSAGTGVFGYT
v_call: TRBV9; j_call: TRBJ1-1; cdr3_aa: ASSVMTLNTEAF
v_call: TRBV28; j_call: TRBJ1-1; cdr3_aa: ATQLGVNTEAF
v_call: TRBV7-6; j_call: TRBJ2-5; cdr3_aa: ASSLALRGRGQETQY
v_call: TRBV27; j_call: TRBJ1-1; cdr3_aa: ASSPGGGQGLGTGAF
v_call: TRBV2; j_call: TRBJ1-5; cdr3_aa: ASSGGDGVRAQPQH
v_call: TRBV28; j_call: TRBJ2-1; cdr3_aa: ASSPRGAAREEQF
v_call: TRBV4-1; j_call: TRBJ2-1; cdr3_aa: ASSQDSGGRPFQMNEQF
v_call: TRBV28; j_call: TRBJ1-2; cdr3_aa: ASTGTTYGYT
v_call: TRBV3-1; j_call: TRBJ2-3; cdr3_aa: ASSQAPGLGSDTQY
v_call: TRBV11-2; j_call: TRBJ2-1; cdr3_aa: ASSFLPRREDNEQF
v_call: TRBV3-1; j_call: TRBJ2-7; cdr3_aa: ASSHTGTGSYEQY
v_call: TRBV6-1; j_call: TRBJ1-4; cdr3_aa: ASSDVLGGAGNEKLF
v_call: TRBV19; j_call: TRBJ2-3; cdr3_aa: ASSITSGTDTQY
v_call: TRBV27; j_call: TRBJ1-5; cdr3_aa: ASSPLREPQH
v_call: TRBV20-1; j_call: TRBJ1-5; cdr3_aa: SARSVADSNQPQH
v_call: TRBV6-5; j_call: TRBJ2-7; cdr3_aa: ASSYVSSYEQY
v_call: TRBV7-9; j_call: TRBJ1-2; cdr3_aa: ASSLSDRVNYGYT
v_call: TRBV11-2; j_call: TRBJ2-3; cdr3_aa: ASSSGQGLFTDTQY
v_call: TRBV2; j_call: TRBJ2-3; cdr3_aa: ASTTDYTSTDTQY
v_call: TRBV30; j_call: TRBJ1-2; cdr3_aa: AWNIGTVLSYGYT
v_call: TRBV19; j_call: TRBJ1-1; cdr3_aa: ASTQAALMNTEAF
v_call: TRBV11-3; j_call: TRBJ2-1; cdr3_aa: ASPVGAAYNEQF
v_call: TRBV5-4; j_call: TRBJ2-7; cdr3_aa: ASSFQDNEQY
v_call: TRBV14; j_call: TRBJ2-3; cdr3_aa: ASSQDGTSARKSTDTQY
v_call: TRBV7-8; j_call: TRBJ1-6; cdr3_aa: ASSQTSGGRNNSPLH
v_call: TRBV29-1; j_call: TRBJ2-3; cdr3_aa: SPWDQGSQY
v_call: TRBV28; j_call: TRBJ1-2; cdr3_aa: ASSLTGVANYGYT
v_call: TRBV11-2; j_call: TRBJ2-2; cdr3_aa: ASSLARARTAELF
v_call: TRBV20-1; j_call: TRBJ2-7; cdr3_aa: SAVQGSYEQY
v_call: TRBV2; j_call: TRBJ2-5; cdr3_aa: ASSGAGGRETQY
v_call: TRBV7-9; j_call: TRBJ1-1; cdr3_aa: ASSAMGTEAF
v_call: TRBV3-1; j_call: TRBJ2-5; cdr3_aa: ASSPPGAGQETQY
v_call: TRBV28; j_call: TRBJ1-5; cdr3_aa: AIEGGGGNQPQH
v_call: TRBV3-1; j_call: TRBJ1-5; cdr3_aa: ASSHYREQPQH